This TCR beta chain derives from a study of OX40 agonist ivuxolimab in advanced cancers. Study-wide context: The dose-escalation cohort had hepatocellular carcinoma, melanoma, renal cell or head and neck cancer. Three patients had partial responses: one hepatocellular carcinoma, two cutaneous melanoma.

Collection of blood occurred at baseline, at cycle 4 day 1, and at cycle 7 day 1. Germline V gene lookup returns CDR1 SGDLS and CDR2 YYNGEE. J was trimmed by 3 bases and V by 3 bases; bases with no gene match: 7. This CDR3 contains 16 residues. Using immunoSEQ multiplex PCR, the repertoire was profiled, and TCRdb retains in-frame clones only, with some absent. The sample contains 98,000 or so clones, approximately 92% of which appear only once. The receptor was derived from an adult with an advanced solid tumor such as melanoma, head and neck, liver or kidney cancer. The source was CD4+ or CD8+ T cells sorted from blood, collected in a trial of the OX40 agonist ivuxolimab. The rearrangement joins TRBV9 to TRBJ2-1; TRBD1 agrees at 9 bases. The CDR3 nucleotides read TGTGCCAGCAGCGCTGGACAGGGGTCGGGCTACAATGAGCAGTTCTTC. Translated, it gives CASSAGQGSGYNEQFF.